This TCR beta chain was identified during a study of OX40 agonist ivuxolimab in advanced cancers. Across the whole study: The study gave patients intravenous ivuxolimab at 0.01 to 10 mg/kg every 2 weeks. Study results and caveats: Clonal expansion was seen in CD4+ and CD8+ blood T cells by week 6 at 0.1 to 3.0 mg/kg.

TCRdb keeps only in-frame clones here, not all; method: immunoSEQ multiplex PCR. The sample lists 77,000 or so clones, less than 95% occurring once. As to this clone: Antigen unknown.

Germline CDR1 MDHEN, CDR2 SYDVKM. V was trimmed by 4 bases and J by 7 bases, leaving 13 bases between them. The CDR3 has 13 amino acids. The chain is built from TRBV28 and TRBJ1-1; the D gene is possibly TRBD1 (6 bases). The source is an adult with an advanced solid tumor such as melanoma, head and neck, liver or kidney cancer. The source material was CD4+ or CD8+ T cells sorted from blood, sampled in a trial of the OX40 agonist ivuxolimab. The CDR3 sequence is CASSSPGHLEAFF. In DNA, the CDR3 is TGTGCCAGCAGTTCCCCGGGACATCTTGAAGCTTTCTTT. The whole variable domain, filled in from reference TRBV28 and TRBJ1-1, reads DVKVTQSSRYLVKRTGEKVFLECVQDMDHENMFWYRQDPGLGLRLIYFSYDVKMKEKGDIPEGYSVSREKKERFSLILESASTNQTSMYLCASSSPGHLEAFFGQGTRLTVV.